Listed here is a single TCR beta chain. The sample is drawn from a study of blood T cell repertoires in COVID-19. Looking at the study overall: From the United States, Italy and Spain came samples of acute and convalescent COVID-19.

The protocol was immunoSEQ multiplex PCR, while the TCRdb copy is restricted to in-frame clones and leaves out a portion. The data contain 150,000 to 200,000 clones, more than 75% of them singletons. This TCR was sampled from a man in his forties with active or convalescent COVID-19. Input material: peripheral blood.

CDR3 sequence (DNA): TGTGCCAGCAGCGTGACAGGGAAAACTGAAGCTTTCTTT. This codes for CASSVTGKTEAFF. The genes are TRBV7-2 and TRBJ1-1, with 7 nucleotides matching TRBD1. This CDR3 is 13 amino acids long. V was clipped by 5 bases and J by 5 bases; unmatched bases: 5. Germline V gene lookup returns CDR1 SGHTA and CDR2 FQGNSA.